This TCR beta chain comes out of a study of T cell repertoires in cytomegalovirus infection. This clonotype turned up a few times. Its cognate antigen is unknown. Whole-study findings and limits: In two of eight donors, the top clonotype was HLA-C-restricted CMV-specific. Carriers of CMV and the relevant HLA type were discriminated by public TCR beta frequency.

One entry per CDR3 protein, called by TCRdb with MiXCR from the reads. The sample has 250,000 to 300,000 distinct CDR3 sequences; roughly 24% are singletons. V gave up 0 bases and J gave up 3 bases, with 12 bases separating them. This CDR3 has 14 residues. CDR1 is GTSNPN, CDR2 SVGIG, per germline (reference sequence). The sequenced sample was PBMCs. The receptor was derived from a human donor in good health (CMV status not recorded). Some clones in this sample may be carry-over from other donors' samples. The J gene is TRBJ2-7, the V gene TRBV30; D possibly corresponds to TRBD1 (6 bases). In DNA, the CDR3 is TGTGCCTGGAGTGTACTCCCAGGGGACTACGAGCAGTACTTC. It codes for CAWSVLPGDYEQYF.